This TCR beta chain originates from a study of immune characteristics of hereditary and idiopathic chronic pancreatitis. Total pancreatectomy with islet autotransplantation was the source of the chronic pancreatitis pancreas tissue. This clone turned up a few times. TCRdb's copy holds only in-frame clones and misses some; the assay was immunoSEQ multiplex PCR. The sample records around 9,400 clones, roughly 80% being singletons. Sample: pancreas tissue with idiopathic chronic pancreatitis. The clonotype was recovered from a human donor with chronic pancreatitis.

The CDR3, as DNA: TGTGCCAGCAGCAGCCGGGACAGGGGCTACGAGCAGTACTTC. Its protein is CASSSRDRGYEQYF. The chain couples TRBV21-1 to TRBJ2-7; the table names TRBD1, a call not compared with the DNA. TRBV21-1 is flagged as a pseudogene. The CDR3 covers 14 residues.